This is a list of T cell receptor beta chains from one sample in a study of cytomegalovirus exposure and HLA in healthy donors. The repertoire was sequenced with immunoSEQ multiplex PCR; TCRdb's copy has only in-frame clones and lacks some. In all, the sample yields approximately 120,000 clones. The sample taken for sequencing was PBMCs. These receptors were taken from a middle-aged man in good health and CMV-seronegative. Both conserved end residues are part of each CDR3. D genes are given only for firm matches.

v_gene	j_gene	d_gene	CDR3nt	CDR3aa
TRBV28	TRBJ2-7	NA	TGTGCCAGCGAGGTAGCGAAGGGACTCCCGCGGGTCGAGCAGTACTTC	CASEVAKGLPRVEQYF
TRBV27	TRBJ1-5	TRBD1	TGTGCCAGCACCAGGACAGGGGGCGGGCAGCCCCAGCATTTT	CASTRTGGGQPQHF
TRBV2	TRBJ2-4	TRBD2	TGTGCCAGCATCGAGGGAGGGTTAGCCAAAAACATTCAGTACTTC	CASIEGGLAKNIQYF
TRBV7-8	TRBJ2-7	NA	TGTGCCAGCAGCTCCGGACTCTACAACTACGAGCAGTACTTC	CASSSGLYNYEQYF
TRBV28	TRBJ1-1	NA	TGTGCCAGCAGTTTGGTACAGGCAGGTGAGGCTTTCTTT	CASSLVQAGEAFF
TRBV11-2	TRBJ2-7	TRBD2	TGTGCCAGCAGCTGGCCCTTGGGGGGAGGGTCCTACGAGCAGTACTTC	CASSWPLGGGSYEQYF
TRBV28	TRBJ1-2	TRBD1	TGTGCCAGCAGTGGGACAGGGGACTTACCCACCTTC	CASSGTGDLPTF
TRBV18	TRBJ2-3	TRBD1	TGTGCCAGCTCACCGGGACAGGGTAACACAGATACGCAGTATTTT	CASSPGQGNTDTQYF
TRBV30	TRBJ1-2	TRBD1	TGTGCCTGGAGGGCTGACAGGGGGATCTATGGCTACACCTTC	CAWRADRGIYGYTF
TRBV28	TRBJ2-7	TRBD1	TGTGCCAGCAGCCAGGGGGTATCCTACGAGCAGTACTTC	CASSQGVSYEQYF
TRBV9	TRBJ2-1	NA	TGTGCCAGCAGCGTACTGGGACTGTCGAATGAGCAGTTCTTC	CASSVLGLSNEQFF
TRBV2	TRBJ1-1	NA	TGTGCCAGCAGTGTGGAGGGGAACACTGAAGCTTTCTTT	CASSVEGNTEAFF
TRBV5-6	TRBJ2-7	TRBD2	TGTGCCAGCAGCTCGCCGGGACTAGCGAGCTACGAGCAGTACTTC	CASSSPGLASYEQYF
TRBV6-5	TRBJ2-2	NA	TGTGCCAGCAGTTACGAGGGGGGGCGGACCGGGGAGCTGTTTTTT	CASSYEGGRTGELFF
TRBV5-1	TRBJ2-3	TRBD2	TGCGCCAGCAGCTTGGAGCGGGGCGTGGATACGCAGTATTTT	CASSLERGVDTQYF
TRBV2	TRBJ2-3	TRBD1	TGTGCCAGCAGTGCGGGACAGATCTCCCTTTCCCCCTCCCCCGATACGCAGTATTTT	CASSAGQISLSPSPDTQYF
TRBV27	TRBJ2-1	NA	TGTGCCAGCAGTTTAGTCTCGGCGGATGTATTCAATGAGCAGTTCTTC	CASSLVSADVFNEQFF
TRBV11-2	TRBJ2-7	TRBD2	TGTGCCAGCACCCGCCCCGGGGGGTCCTACGAGCAGTACTTC	CASTRPGGSYEQYF
TRBV9	TRBJ1-1	NA	TGTGCCAGCAGCGTAGTGTCCGGCACTGAAGCTTTCTTT	CASSVVSGTEAFF
TRBV2	TRBJ1-5	NA	TGTGCCAGCGAGGGCCAAGGCAGCAATCAGCCCCAGCATTTT	CASEGQGSNQPQHF
TRBV28	TRBJ2-7	TRBD2	TGTGCCAGCAGTTTCCCCGGGACTAGGGACGACGAGCAGTACTTC	CASSFPGTRDDEQYF
TRBV4-1	TRBJ2-2	TRBD2	TGCGCCAGCAGCCAAGATCCCCGCGGGAGGCTAAAAACCGGGGAGCTGTTTTTT	CASSQDPRGRLKTGELFF
TRBV5-1	TRBJ2-1	TRBD1	TGCGCCAGCAGCCAGGGGGCTAAATACAATGAGCAGTTCTTC	CASSQGAKYNEQFF
TRBV7-2	TRBJ2-1	NA	TGTGCCAGCAGTCCAAGACGGGTTAGCTCCTACAATGAGCAGTTCTTC	CASSPRRVSSYNEQFF
TRBV5-1	TRBJ2-5	TRBD2	TGCGCCAGCAGCTGGACTAGCCAAGAGACCCAGTACTTC	CASSWTSQETQYF
TRBV19	TRBJ1-1	NA	TGTGCCAGCCGCGCCCCAGGGGTTAAGGCTGAAGCTTTCTTT	CASRAPGVKAEAFF
TRBV29-1	TRBJ2-1	TRBD2	TGCAGCGGGGGACTACTGAGCTCCTACAATGAGCAGTTCTTC	CSGGLLSSYNEQFF